This TCR beta chain was sequenced during a study of blood T cell repertoires in COVID-19. Study-level background: Collection of acute and convalescent COVID-19 samples took place in the United States, Italy and Spain. PBMCs, B-cell-depleted T cells, or T cells provided the cDNA or gDNA that made up the material.

Under the authors' procedure: Nucleated cell number was recorded as an estimate derived from reference gene primer amplification. Sequencing used immunoSEQ multiplex PCR; TCRdb keeps in-frame clones, though not all of them. The V and J calls and clone size come from that table; D and trimming were worked out from the DNA. In the table there are some 30,000 clones, 85% of which are singletons. This CDR3 comprises 16 residues. Germline assignment: CDR1 SGHRS and CDR2 YFSETQ. About this clone: At one end, the junction sequence differs from germline, possibly due to a read error.

The source is an older woman with active COVID-19. Sequencing was carried out using peripheral blood. This rearrangement joins TRBV5-1 to TRBJ2-7, with TRBD2 identical over 7 bases. The CDR3 region is CASSLVGGRASHEQYF. CDR3 DNA: TGCGCCAGCAGCCTGGTGGGGGGGAGGGCCTCCCACGAGCAGTACTTC.